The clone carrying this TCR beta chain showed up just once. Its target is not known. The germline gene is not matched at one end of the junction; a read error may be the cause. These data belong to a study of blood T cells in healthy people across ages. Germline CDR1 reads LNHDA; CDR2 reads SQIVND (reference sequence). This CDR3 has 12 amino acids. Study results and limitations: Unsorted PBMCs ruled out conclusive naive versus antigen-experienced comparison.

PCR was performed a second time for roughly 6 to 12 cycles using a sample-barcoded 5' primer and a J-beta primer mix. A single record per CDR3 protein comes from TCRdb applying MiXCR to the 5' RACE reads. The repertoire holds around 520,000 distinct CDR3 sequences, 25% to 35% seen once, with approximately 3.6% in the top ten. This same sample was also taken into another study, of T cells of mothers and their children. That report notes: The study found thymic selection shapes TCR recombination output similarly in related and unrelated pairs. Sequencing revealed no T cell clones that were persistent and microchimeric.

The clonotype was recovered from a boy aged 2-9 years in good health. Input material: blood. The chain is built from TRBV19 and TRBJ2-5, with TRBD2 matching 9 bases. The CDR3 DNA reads TGTGCCAGTAGTGTGGGACTAGCCCCGAGGTTCTTC. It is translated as CASSVGLAPRFF. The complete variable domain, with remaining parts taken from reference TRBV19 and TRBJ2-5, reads DGGITQSPKYLFRKEGQNVTLSCEQNLNHDAMYWYRQDPGQGLRLIYYSQIVNDFQKGDIAEGYSVSREKKESFPLTVTSAQKNPTAFYLCASSVGLAPRFFGPGTRLLVL.